This TCR beta chain was documented in a study of metastatic and nonmetastatic thyroid tumors. Germline CDR1 reads MGHRA; CDR2 reads YSYEKL. V was shortened by 5 bases and J by 2 bases, with 12 bases between the two germline ends. The CDR3 totals 14 residues. TCRdb re-called clones from the PCR reads using MiXCR. This sample carries 20,000 to 25,000 clones, 15% to 20% of them seen once, and the ten largest clones take around a fifth. All patients reached thyroid surgery having received no treatment beforehand. This clone was detected ten times or more. The source material was blood. The rearrangement links TRBV4-1 to TRBJ2-5, with a weak D call TRBD1 (5 bases). The sequence came from a male donor with papillary thyroid cancer or a benign thyroid nodule (not recorded which). Some clones in this sample may be carry-over from other donors' samples. CDR3 nucleotide sequence: TGCGCCAGCAGCACCCATGGGGCGCAAGAGACCCAGTACTTC. Translation gives CASSTHGAQETQYF.